A selection of T cell receptor beta chains follows, all from one sample in a study of beta chain features in type 1 diabetes. Sequencing was performed with immunoSEQ multiplex PCR; in TCRdb, only in-frame clones are kept and a portion is missing. The sample contains tens of thousands of clones, approximately 65% of which appear only once. Sequenced input: Tregs from blood. These receptor sequences come from a woman aged 25 to 45 with type 1 diabetes. CDR3s include the opening cysteine and the closing phenylalanine or tryptophan. D genes are given only for firm matches. Only part of the rows carry a size: once, few, many, or a class if the clone is expanded.

J: TRBJ2-4; D: -; size: -; V: TRBV18; DNA: TGTGCCAGCTCACCGGACTCCTTAGGGGCCAAAAACATTCAGTACTTC; CDR3: CASSPDSLGAKNIQYF
J: TRBJ1-2; D: TRBD1; size: -; V: TRBV9; DNA: TGTGCCAGCAGGGGAGACAGGGCGGTTGGCTACACCTTC; CDR3: CASRGDRAVGYTF
J: TRBJ2-6; D: -; size: once; V: TRBV28; DNA: TGTGCCAGCAGTCCCCGACAGCGAAAACCCCCTGGGGCCAACGTCCTGACTTTC; CDR3: CASSPRQRKPPGANVLTF
J: TRBJ1-1; D: -; size: -; V: TRBV6-5; DNA: TGTGCCAGCAGCCCCCAGAGGTACACTGAAGCTTTCTTT; CDR3: CASSPQRYTEAFF
J: TRBJ2-1; D: -; size: -; V: TRBV7-4; DNA: TGTGCCAGCAGCTTTAGCGGAGAATACAATGAGCAGTTCTTC; CDR3: CASSFSGEYNEQFF
J: TRBJ1-1; D: -; size: -; V: TRBV7-9; DNA: TGTGCCAGCTCTCAGGGAAGGGGGTCGAGAGAAGCTTTCTTT; CDR3: CASSQGRGSREAFF
J: TRBJ2-7; D: -; size: once; V: TRBV29-1; DNA: TGCAGCGTTGAAGATCATCAGTACGAGCAGTACTTC; CDR3: CSVEDHQYEQYF
J: TRBJ2-5; D: TRBD1; size: -; V: TRBV5-4; DNA: TGTGCCAGCAGCTTGGCCGGCGGCAGGGGGCGGCAAGAGACCCAGTACTTC; CDR3: CASSLAGGRGRQETQYF
J: TRBJ2-7; D: -; size: -; V: TRBV5-4; DNA: TGTGCCAGCAGTGCCCGGACAGAAGCCTACGAGCAGTACTTC; CDR3: CASSARTEAYEQYF
J: TRBJ1-4; D: -; size: medium-sized; V: TRBV7-2; DNA: TGTGCCAGCAGCCTACAGGGCCAACCAGGGGAAAAACTGTTTTTT; CDR3: CASSLQGQPGEKLFF
J: TRBJ2-2; D: TRBD2; size: -; V: TRBV10-3; DNA: TGTGCCATCAGTGAACGACTAGCGGACACCGGGGAGCTGTTTTTT; CDR3: CAISERLADTGELFF
J: TRBJ2-5; D: TRBD1; size: few; V: TRBV7-3; DNA: TGTGCCAGCAGCCAAGGACAGGGGGAGACCCAGTACTTC; CDR3: CASSQGQGETQYF
J: TRBJ2-7; D: -; size: -; V: TRBV19; DNA: TGTGCCAGTAGTCCGTTCATCAGCTCCTACGAGCAGTACTTC; CDR3: CASSPFISSYEQYF
J: TRBJ2-1; D: -; size: -; V: TRBV9; DNA: TGTGCCAGCAGCGTAGAGACCAGCGGGTACAATGAGCAGTTCTTC; CDR3: CASSVETSGYNEQFF
J: TRBJ2-3; D: -; size: few; V: TRBV30; DNA: TGTGCCTGGAGTGTTGCAGGCACAGATACGCAGTATTTT; CDR3: CAWSVAGTDTQYF
J: TRBJ2-3; D: TRBD2; size: -; V: TRBV19; DNA: TGTGCCAGTACCTTAAGCGGGAGGTACACAGATACGCAGTATTTT; CDR3: CASTLSGRYTDTQYF
J: TRBJ1-1; D: -; size: -; V: TRBV29-1; DNA: TGCAGCGTTGAGATGGAGATAGCTGAAGCTTTCTTT; CDR3: CSVEMEIAEAFF
J: TRBJ1-3; D: -; size: -; V: TRBV15; DNA: TGTGCCACCAGCAGAGATCCGTCCAGGCTACCTGGAAACACCATATATTTT; CDR3: CATSRDPSRLPGNTIYF
J: TRBJ2-4; D: -; size: -; V: TRBV2; DNA: TGTGCCAGCGCCCCCCCCGAGAGAGCCAAAAACATTCAGTACTTC; CDR3: CASAPPERAKNIQYF
J: TRBJ2-3; D: TRBD2; size: -; V: TRBV5-6; DNA: TGTGCCAGCAGCTTGGGTCTAGCGGGGTATAGCACAGATACGCAGTATTTT; CDR3: CASSLGLAGYSTDTQYF
J: TRBJ1-1; D: -; size: -; V: TRBV19; DNA: TGTGCCAGTAGTTACCTTCCCCCCGGGGGTAACACTGAAGCTTTCTTT; CDR3: CASSYLPPGGNTEAFF
J: TRBJ1-5; D: -; size: -; V: TRBV21-1; DNA: TGTGCCAGCAGCGAAGTAGTTACGACAGGAGTTAGCAATCAGCCCCAGCATTTT; CDR3: CASSEVVTTGVSNQPQHF
J: TRBJ1-3; D: -; size: -; V: TRBV6-6; DNA: TGTGCCAGCAGCCGAGACAGCGGGGGAAACACCATATATTTT; CDR3: CASSRDSGGNTIYF
J: TRBJ2-3; D: TRBD2; size: -; V: TRBV10-3; DNA: TGTGCCATCAGTGATCTAGCGGGAGTAGGAACAGATACGCAGTATTTT; CDR3: CAISDLAGVGTDTQYF
J: TRBJ2-3; D: TRBD1; size: -; V: TRBV28; DNA: TGTGCCAGCAGTTTCAATGCTGGCCGGGACAGGGCTTCAGATACGCAGTATTTT; CDR3: CASSFNAGRDRASDTQYF
J: TRBJ1-1; D: -; size: -; V: TRBV19; DNA: TGTGCCAGTTCCGCGGGGCGGGCCCCTGAAGCTTTCTTT; CDR3: CASSAGRAPEAFF
J: TRBJ2-7; D: TRBD1; size: -; V: TRBV18; DNA: TGTGCCAGCTCTGCGACAGGGGGCTACGAGCAGTACTTC; CDR3: CASSATGGYEQYF
J: TRBJ2-1; D: TRBD2; size: -; V: TRBV14; DNA: TGTGCCAGCAGCCCCGGACTAGCGGAAGTCAATGAGCAGTTCTTC; CDR3: CASSPGLAEVNEQFF
J: TRBJ1-1; D: TRBD1; size: few; V: TRBV19; DNA: TGTGCCAGTAGTATCCCGGGCAGGGGGCTTGGCACTGAAGCTTTCTTT; CDR3: CASSIPGRGLGTEAFF
J: TRBJ1-5; D: TRBD1; size: -; V: TRBV19; DNA: TGTGCCAGTAGTAGAAGACAGGGTGGGGCTCAGCCCCAGCATTTT; CDR3: CASSRRQGGAQPQHF
J: TRBJ1-5; D: -; size: few; V: TRBV23-1; DNA: TGCGCCAGCAGTTCACAGGGATGGGAGCCCCAGCATTTT; CDR3: CASSSQGWEPQHF
J: TRBJ2-7; D: -; size: -; V: TRBV19; DNA: TGTGCCAGTAGTATAGGCCACCGACAGAGCTCCTACGAGCAGTACTTC; CDR3: CASSIGHRQSSYEQYF
J: TRBJ2-1; D: TRBD2; size: -; V: TRBV10-1; DNA: TGCGCCAGCAGTGAGATCCGGGAGGAGAACAATGAGCAGTTCTTC; CDR3: CASSEIREENNEQFF
J: TRBJ1-1; D: -; size: -; V: TRBV10-3; DNA: TGTGCCATCAGTGATACTTTGAACACTGAAGCTTTCTTT; CDR3: CAISDTLNTEAFF
J: TRBJ2-7; D: -; size: -; V: TRBV5-1; DNA: TGCGCCAGCAGCTTGGCCGATGGCAGGGGCCACGAGCAGTACTTC; CDR3: CASSLADGRGHEQYF
J: TRBJ1-4; D: TRBD1; size: -; V: TRBV6-6; DNA: TGTGCCAGCAGTTACTCCGGGACAGTTGAAAAACTGTTTTTT; CDR3: CASSYSGTVEKLFF
J: TRBJ2-2; D: -; size: few; V: TRBV19; DNA: TGTGCCAGTAGCCCTTTTGGCAGGGCGGACACCGGGGAGCTGTTTTTT; CDR3: CASSPFGRADTGELFF
J: TRBJ1-2; D: -; size: -; V: TRBV5-4; DNA: TGTGCCAGCAGCTTGGCCGGGCAGGGAGGAGGACTGAACACCTTC; CDR3: CASSLAGQGGGLNTF
J: TRBJ1-1; D: -; size: -; V: TRBV23-1; DNA: TGCGCCAGTGTCTTCGCGGGGGAGAACACTGAAGCTTTCTTT; CDR3: CASVFAGENTEAFF
J: TRBJ2-7; D: TRBD2; size: -; V: TRBV7-2; DNA: TGTGCCAGCACCGGGGGAGGGTTTTACGAGCAGTACTTC; CDR3: CASTGGGFYEQYF
J: TRBJ2-1; D: TRBD1; size: -; V: TRBV27; DNA: TGTGCCAGCAGCTTCCCCCCAGGGGGCCGCTACAATGAGCAGTTCTTC; CDR3: CASSFPPGGRYNEQFF
J: TRBJ2-1; D: -; size: -; V: TRBV5-4; DNA: TGTGCCAGCAGCATATCTCCCCTAGCCGGGGTACTTATCGATGAGCAGTTCTTC; CDR3: CASSISPLAGVLIDEQFF
J: TRBJ1-2; D: -; size: -; V: TRBV5-1; DNA: TGCGCCAGCAGCTTCGGACAGAACTATGGCTACACCTTC; CDR3: CASSFGQNYGYTF
J: TRBJ1-1; D: -; size: once; V: TRBV30; DNA: TGTGCCTGGAGTGTTCTGGACAGAATGAACACTGAAGCTTTCTTT; CDR3: CAWSVLDRMNTEAFF
J: TRBJ2-1; D: TRBD1; size: -; V: TRBV7-3; DNA: TGTGCCAGCAGCCAACAGGGGGCGAGCTCCTACAATGAGCAGTTCTTC; CDR3: CASSQQGASSYNEQFF
J: TRBJ2-1; D: TRBD1; size: once; V: TRBV5-8; DNA: TGTGCCAGCAGCCACAATCCCGGGACAGGGTGGCACAATGAGCAGTTCTTC; CDR3: CASSHNPGTGWHNEQFF
J: TRBJ2-7; D: TRBD2; size: few; V: TRBV5-1; DNA: TGCGCCAGCAGCCAAGAGACTAGCGTCGGCGAGCAGTACTTC; CDR3: CASSQETSVGEQYF
J: TRBJ2-4; D: -; size: few; V: TRBV28; DNA: TGTGCCAGCAGTCCAGGGTCCAAAAACATTCAGTACTTC; CDR3: CASSPGSKNIQYF
J: TRBJ2-3; D: -; size: once; V: TRBV5-1; DNA: TGCGCCAGCAGCTCGCTAGCGGATACGCAGTATTTT; CDR3: CASSSLADTQYF
J: TRBJ2-3; D: TRBD1; size: -; V: TRBV10-3; DNA: TGTGCCATCAGGGACCCGGGACAGGGGATGTTCGATACGCAGTATTTT; CDR3: CAIRDPGQGMFDTQYF
J: TRBJ2-2; D: -; size: few; V: TRBV19; DNA: TGTGCCAGTAGTAGCGGACAGCGAAACACCGGGGAGCTGTTTTTT; CDR3: CASSSGQRNTGELFF